This TCR beta chain was found in a study of control samples from healthy donors and cancer patients. This CDR3 has 15 amino acids. Germline CDR1 reads SGHTA; CDR2 reads FQGNSA. V dropped 2 bases and J dropped 6 bases, with 14 bases sitting between them. This table comes from immunoSEQ multiplex PCR, and its TCRdb copy is limited to in-frame clones, with some not included. The sample includes around 190,000 clones, over 85% seen only once; the top ten take about 1.4%. V is TRBV7-2 and J is TRBJ1-5; no clear D gene. The source is a man aged 25-45 years in good health. The source material was blood. CDR3 region: CASSLKPLGSQPQHF. CDR3 bases: TGTGCCAGCAGCTTAAAGCCCCTGGGGAGTCAGCCCCAGCATTTT.